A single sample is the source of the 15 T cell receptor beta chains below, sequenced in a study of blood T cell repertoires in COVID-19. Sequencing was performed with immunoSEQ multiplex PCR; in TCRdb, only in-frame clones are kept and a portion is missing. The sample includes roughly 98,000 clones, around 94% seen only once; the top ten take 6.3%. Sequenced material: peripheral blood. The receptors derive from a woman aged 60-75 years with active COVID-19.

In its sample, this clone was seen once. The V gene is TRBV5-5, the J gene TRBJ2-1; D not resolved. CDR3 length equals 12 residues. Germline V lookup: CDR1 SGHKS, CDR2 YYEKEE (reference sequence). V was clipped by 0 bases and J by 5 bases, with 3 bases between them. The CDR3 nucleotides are TGTGCCAGCAGCTTGGGCGACAATGAGCAGTTCTTC. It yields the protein CASSLGDNEQFF.

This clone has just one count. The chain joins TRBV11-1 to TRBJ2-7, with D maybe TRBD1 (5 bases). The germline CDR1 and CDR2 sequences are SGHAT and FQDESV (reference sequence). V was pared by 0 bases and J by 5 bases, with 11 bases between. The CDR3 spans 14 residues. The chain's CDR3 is CASSLAGQGNEQYF. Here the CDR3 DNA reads TGTGCCAGCAGCTTAGCTGGCCAGGGTAACGAGCAGTACTTC. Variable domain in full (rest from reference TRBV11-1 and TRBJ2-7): EAEVAQSPRYKITEKSQAVAFWCDPISGHATLYWYRQILGQGPELLVQFQDESVVDDSQLPKDRFSAERLKGVDSTLKIQPAELGDSAMYLCASSLAGQGNEQYFGPGTRLTVT.

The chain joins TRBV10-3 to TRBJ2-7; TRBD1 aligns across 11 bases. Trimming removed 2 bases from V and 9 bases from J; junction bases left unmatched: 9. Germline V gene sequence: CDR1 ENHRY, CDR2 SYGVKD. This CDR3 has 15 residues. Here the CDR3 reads CAISETRDRGMVQYF. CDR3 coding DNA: TGTGCCATCAGTGAGACCCGGGACAGGGGGATGGTGCAGTACTTC.

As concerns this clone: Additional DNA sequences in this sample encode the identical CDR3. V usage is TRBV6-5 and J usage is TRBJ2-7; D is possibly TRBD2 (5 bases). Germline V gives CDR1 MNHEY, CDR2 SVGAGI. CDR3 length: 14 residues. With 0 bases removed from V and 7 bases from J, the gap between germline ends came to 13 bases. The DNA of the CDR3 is TGTGCCAGCAGTTACTCACCCCCTCCGGGAGAGCAGTACTTC. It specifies CASSYSPPPGEQYF.

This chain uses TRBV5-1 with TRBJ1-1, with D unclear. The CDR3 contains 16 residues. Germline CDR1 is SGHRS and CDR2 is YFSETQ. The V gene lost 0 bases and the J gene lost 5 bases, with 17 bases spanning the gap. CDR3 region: CASSLERGPGETEAFF. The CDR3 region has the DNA TGCGCCAGCAGCTTGGAGCGAGGACCCGGGGAAACTGAAGCTTTCTTT.

CDR3 nucleotides: TGTGCCAGCAGCCAAGGTACTAGCGGGAGGATCGACGAGCAGTACTTC. Translation: CASSQGTSGRIDEQYF. V is TRBV3-1 (or the pseudogene TRBV3-2) and J is TRBJ2-7; 12 bases are shared with TRBD2. The J segment lost 5 bases and the V segment lost 1 base, leaving 6 bases of the junction unmatched. Germline lookup yields CDR1 LGHDT and CDR2 YNNKEL (reference sequence). This CDR3 region has 16 residues.

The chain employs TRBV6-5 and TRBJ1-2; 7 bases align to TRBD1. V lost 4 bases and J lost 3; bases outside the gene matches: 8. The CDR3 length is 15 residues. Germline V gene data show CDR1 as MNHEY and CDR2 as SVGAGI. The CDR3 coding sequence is TGTGCCAGCAGTTTAAACAGGGGTTTTGACTATGGCTACACCTTC. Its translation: CASSLNRGFDYGYTF.

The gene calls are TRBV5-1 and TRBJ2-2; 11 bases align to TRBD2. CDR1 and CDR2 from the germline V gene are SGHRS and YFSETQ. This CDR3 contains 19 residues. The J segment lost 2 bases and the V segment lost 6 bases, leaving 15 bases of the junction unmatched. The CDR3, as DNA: TGCGCCAGCAAACAACTAGCGGGGGCCATTCTTACAAACACCGGGGAGCTGTTTTTT. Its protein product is CASKQLAGAILTNTGELFF.

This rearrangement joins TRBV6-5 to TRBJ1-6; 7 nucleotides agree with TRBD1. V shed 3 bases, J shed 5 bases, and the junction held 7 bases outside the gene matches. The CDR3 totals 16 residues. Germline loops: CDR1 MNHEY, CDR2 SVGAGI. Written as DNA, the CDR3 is TGTGCCAGCAGTTATTCTAACAGGGGTCATAATTCACCCCTCCACTTT. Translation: CASSYSNRGHNSPLHF.

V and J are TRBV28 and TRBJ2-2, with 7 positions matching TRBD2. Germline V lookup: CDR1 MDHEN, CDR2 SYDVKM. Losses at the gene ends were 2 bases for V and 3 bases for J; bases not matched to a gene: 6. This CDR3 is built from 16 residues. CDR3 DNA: TGTGCCAGCAGTTTAGTCACGGGAGGCCACACCGGGGAGCTGTTTTTT. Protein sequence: CASSLVTGGHTGELFF.

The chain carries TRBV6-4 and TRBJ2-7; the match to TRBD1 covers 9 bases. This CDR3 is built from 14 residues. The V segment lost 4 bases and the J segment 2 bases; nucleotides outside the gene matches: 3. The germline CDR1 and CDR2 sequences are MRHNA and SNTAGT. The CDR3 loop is CASSATGGTYEQYF. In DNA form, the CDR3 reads TGTGCCAGCAGTGCGACAGGGGGAACCTACGAGCAGTACTTC.

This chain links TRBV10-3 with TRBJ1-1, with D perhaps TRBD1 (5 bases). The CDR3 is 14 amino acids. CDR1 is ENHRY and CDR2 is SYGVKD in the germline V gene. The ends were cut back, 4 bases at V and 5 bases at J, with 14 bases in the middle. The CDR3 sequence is CAISVDFGGTEAFF. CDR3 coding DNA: TGTGCCATCAGTGTTGACTTCGGGGGAACTGAAGCTTTCTTT.

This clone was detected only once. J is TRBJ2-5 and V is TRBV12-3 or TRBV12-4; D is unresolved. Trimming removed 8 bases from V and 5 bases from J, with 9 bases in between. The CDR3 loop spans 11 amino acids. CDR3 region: CASGPVETQYF. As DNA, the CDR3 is TGTGCCAGCGGGCCAGTGGAGACCCAGTACTTC.

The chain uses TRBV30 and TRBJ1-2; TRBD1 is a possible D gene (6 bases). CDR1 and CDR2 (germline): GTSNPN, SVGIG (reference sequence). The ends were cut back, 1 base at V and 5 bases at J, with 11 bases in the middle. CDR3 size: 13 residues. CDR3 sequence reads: CAWSEYREYGYTF. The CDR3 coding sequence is TGTGCCTGGAGTGAATACAGGGAATATGGCTACACCTTC. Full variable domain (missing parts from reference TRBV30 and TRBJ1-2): SQTIHQWPATLVQPVGSPLSLECTVEGTSNPNLYWYRQAAGRGLQLLFYSVGIGQISSEVPQNLSASRPQDRQFILSSKKLLLSDSGFYLCAWSEYREYGYTFGSGTRLTVV.

The CDR3 spells CASRSVAGTTDTQYF. The CDR3 region has the DNA TGCGCCAGCCGCTCCGTAGCGGGGACCACAGATACGCAGTATTTT. The V and J genes are TRBV5-1 and TRBJ2-3; 8 nucleotides agree with TRBD2. J was trimmed by 2 bases and V by 7 bases; bases with no gene match: 9. The CDR3 loop spans 15 amino acids. In germline, CDR1 is SGHRS, CDR2 YFSETQ.